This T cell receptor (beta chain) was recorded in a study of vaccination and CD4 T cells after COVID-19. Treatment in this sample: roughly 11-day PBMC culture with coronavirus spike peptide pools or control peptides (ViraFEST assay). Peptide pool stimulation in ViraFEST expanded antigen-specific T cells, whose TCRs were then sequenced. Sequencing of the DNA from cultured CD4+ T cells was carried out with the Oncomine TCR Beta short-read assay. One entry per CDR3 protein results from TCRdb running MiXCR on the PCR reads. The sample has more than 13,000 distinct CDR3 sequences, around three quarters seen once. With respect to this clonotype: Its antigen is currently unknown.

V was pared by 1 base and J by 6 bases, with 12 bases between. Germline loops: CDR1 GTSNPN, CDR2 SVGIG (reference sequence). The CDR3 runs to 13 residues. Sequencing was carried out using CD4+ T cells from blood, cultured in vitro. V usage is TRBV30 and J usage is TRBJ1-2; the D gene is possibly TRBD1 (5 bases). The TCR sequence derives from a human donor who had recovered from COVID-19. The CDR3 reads CAWSGPRGDGYTF. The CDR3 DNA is TGTGCCTGGAGTGGGCCTCGAGGGGATGGCTACACCTTC.